Below, 23 T cell receptor beta chains from the same sample are listed, as sequenced in a study of tissue T cells after allogeneic stem cell transplantation (dated by TCRdb to between 2021 and 2022). This sample's time point label indicates: human tissue collected at research (rapid) autopsy. Library preparation was by the immunoSEQ multiplex PCR assay. TCRdb stores this immuneACCESS table with in-frame sequences only. Part of the clones is absent; in the studies checked, under half of the shortfall reflects unresolved V genes, and no reason is known for the rest. This sample has some 1,500 clones in its table, and roughly four fifths of those were observed once. The top ten clonotypes cover about 12% of the sample. The sequenced sample was esophagus tissue, obtained at autopsy. The receptors shown here come from a woman aged 18-50 years with breast cancer.

This chain joins TRBV4-2 and TRBJ2-7; TRBD2 aligns across 7 bases. CDR1 and CDR2 from the germline V gene are LGHNA and YNFKEQ. The ends lost 0 bases at V and 2 bases at J; junction bases unmatched: 4. CDR3 length: 15 residues. The CDR3 DNA follows: TGTGCCAGCAGCCAAGAAACTAGCGAGGCCTACGAGCAGTACTTC. Amino acid sequence: CASSQETSEAYEQYF.

The chain recombines TRBV2 with TRBJ2-7, with D perhaps TRBD1 (5 bases). This CDR3 has 14 residues. Germline V gives CDR1 SNHLY, CDR2 FYNNEI. V was trimmed by 4 bases and J by 4 bases, leaving 14 bases between them. The CDR3 DNA reads as TGTGCCAGCAGTGGATTTAGGGGTATTTACGAGCAGTACTTC. Protein: CASSGFRGIYEQYF.

J is TRBJ1-2 and V is TRBV19; the D is unclear. V was pared by 0 bases and J by 4 bases, with 6 bases between. The germline V gene has CDR1 LNHDA and CDR2 SQIVND (reference sequence). This CDR3 is 13 amino acids long. CDR3 loop: CASSIDRFYGYTF. As DNA, the CDR3 is TGTGCCAGTAGTATAGACAGATTCTATGGCTACACCTTC.

J is TRBJ2-2 and V is TRBV27; the D gene is possibly TRBD1 (6 bases). The CDR3 has 15 residues. Germline V gives CDR1 MNHEY, CDR2 SMNVEV (reference sequence). Trimming took 3 bases from V and 1 from J, leaving 9 bases between them. CDR3: CASSFSTGNTGELFF. For the CDR3, the DNA is TGTGCCAGCAGTTTCTCGACAGGGAACACCGGGGAGCTGTTTTTT.

This clone was counted a single time. This chain joins TRBV20-1 and TRBJ2-5, with 8 bases fitting TRBD1. Germline CDR1 is DFQATT and CDR2 is SNEGSKA (reference sequence). The CDR3 extends over 15 amino acids. Trimming took 3 bases from V and 5 from J; bases not matched to a gene: 11. CDR3 in DNA: TGCAGTGCTAGTTATGGACAGGGCTGGGGGGAGACCCAGTACTTC. This gives the protein CSASYGQGWGETQYF.

The gene calls are TRBV3-1 (or the pseudogene TRBV3-2) and TRBJ1-6; D unclear. V was shortened by 1 base and J by 6 bases, with 4 bases between the two germline ends. There are 13 residues in the CDR3. Germline CDR1 reads LGHDT; CDR2 reads YNNKEL (reference sequence). CDR3 nucleotide sequence: TGTGCCAGCAGCCAAGGAGGTAATTCACCCCTCCACTTT. This gives the protein CASSQGGNSPLHF.

The rearrangement links TRBV7-2 to TRBJ2-7, with unresolved D. CDR3 length equals 15 residues. Germline V gene sequence: CDR1 SGHTA, CDR2 FQGNSA. Deletions cut 2 bases from V and 0 bases from J, with 11 bases between. CDR3 sequence reads: CASSLRTEFSYEQYF. In DNA form, the CDR3 reads TGTGCCAGCAGCTTACGCACGGAGTTCTCCTACGAGCAGTACTTC.

The chain combines TRBV6-1 with TRBJ1-1, with TRBD1 identical over 8 bases. Trimming took 3 bases from V and 6 from J; bases not matched to a gene: 18. Germline V gene lookup returns CDR1 MNHNS and CDR2 SASEGT. The CDR3 is made up of 18 amino acids. CDR3: CASSDWSSPDRGGPEAFF. The CDR3, as DNA: TGTGCCAGCAGTGATTGGTCCTCTCCCGACAGGGGAGGTCCTGAAGCTTTCTTT.

The chain links TRBV9 to TRBJ2-2; unclear D gene. Germline V gives CDR1 SGDLS, CDR2 YYNGEE. The CDR3 has 17 amino acids. Trimming removed 0 bases from V and 0 bases from J, with 12 bases in between. This chain's CDR3 is CASSVGIASANTGELFF. The CDR3 nucleotides read TGTGCCAGCAGCGTAGGTATCGCCAGTGCGAACACCGGGGAGCTGTTTTTT.

The V call is TRBV24-1, the J call TRBJ2-3; D call uncertain. CDR3 length equals 15 residues. With 1 base removed from V and 0 bases from J, the gap between germline ends came to 7 bases. Germline V gives CDR1 KGHDR, CDR2 SFDVKD. CDR3 residues: CATSDFSESTDTQYF. The CDR3, as DNA: TGTGCCACCAGTGATTTTTCGGAAAGCACAGATACGCAGTATTTT.

This rearrangement joins TRBV19 to TRBJ1-5; unclear D gene. V lost 11 bases and J lost 3, with 14 bases in between. The CDR3 spans 13 residues. CDR1 and CDR2 (germline): LNHDA, SQIVND (reference sequence). The CDR3 DNA sequence: TGTGCCTCCGGACCGCCCTACAATCAGCCCCAGCATTTT. Protein product: CASGPPYNQPQHF.

V gene TRBV7-8 combines with J gene TRBJ2-2; 9 nucleotides align to TRBD2. V dropped 4 bases and J dropped 4; count of bases not matched to a gene: 10. The length of the CDR3 is 17 residues. Germline lookup yields CDR1 SGHVS and CDR2 FQNEAQ. The CDR3 here is CASSSLVAGVVTGELFF. The CDR3 coding sequence is TGTGCCAGCAGCTCGCTCGTAGCGGGAGTCGTCACCGGGGAGCTGTTTTTT. The full variable domain, in which reference TRBV7-8 and TRBJ2-2 provide the parts outside the CDR3, is GAGVSQSPRYKVAKRGQDVALRCDPISGHVSLFWYQQALGQGPEFLTYFQNEAQLDKSGLPSDRFFAERPEGSVSTLKIQRTQQEDSAVYLCASSSLVAGVVTGELFFGEGSRLTVL.

This chain uses TRBV5-4 with TRBJ2-1, with 7 bases fitting TRBD2. This CDR3 has 14 amino acids. Germline lookup yields CDR1 SGHNT and CDR2 YYREEE (reference sequence). The V gene end was trimmed by 3 bases and the J gene end by 6 bases; junction bases not matched to a gene: 6. The CDR3 DNA reads as TGTGCCAGCAGCTCCGGACTAGATTTCAATGAGCAGTTCTTC. As protein: CASSSGLDFNEQFF.

V and J are TRBV4-2 and TRBJ2-5; D gene unclear. There are 14 residues in the CDR3. From germline, CDR1 is LGHNA and CDR2 YNFKEQ. V was pared by 1 base and J by 4 bases, with 10 bases between. The CDR3 loop reads CASSQADSRETQYF. The CDR3 nucleotides read TGTGCCAGCAGCCAAGCCGACTCAAGAGAGACCCAGTACTTC.

This chain links TRBV7-9 with TRBJ1-1; D is possibly TRBD1 (5 bases). CDR3 length: 12 residues. Trimming removed 4 bases from V and 8 bases from J, with 11 bases in between. CDR1 and CDR2 from the germline V gene are SEHNR and FQNEAQ (reference sequence). The CDR3 DNA is TGTGCCAGCAGCTCCGGTTGGGGGGAAGCTTTCTTT. Translating gives CASSSGWGEAFF.

The rearrangement uses TRBV18 and TRBJ2-5; D gene unclear. The V and J ends lost 3 bases and 9 bases respectively, with 8 bases between them. The germline V gene has CDR1 KGHSH and CDR2 LQKENI. The CDR3 loop spans 11 amino acids. The CDR3 is CASSPSVAQYF. In DNA, the CDR3 is TGTGCCAGCTCACCCTCGGTGGCCCAGTACTTC.

The chain has TRBV9 and TRBJ2-3, with TRBD2 matching 7 bases. This CDR3 comprises 13 residues. V trimming: 0 bases; J trimming: 6 bases; junction bases outside the gene matches: 1. Germline V CDR1 and CDR2: SGDLS, YYNGEE. This CDR3 is CASSVDSGDTQYF. Here the CDR3 DNA reads TGTGCCAGCAGCGTAGATAGCGGGGATACGCAGTATTTT. Full variable domain (rest looked up from reference TRBV9 and TRBJ2-3): DSGVTQTPKHLITATGQRVTLRCSPRSGDLSVYWYQQSLDQGLQFLIQYYNGEERAKGNILERFSAQQFPDLHSELNLSSLELGDSALYFCASSVDSGDTQYFGPGTRLTVL.

The chain combines TRBV5-4 with TRBJ2-7; D not certain. CDR1 is SGHNT, CDR2 YYREEE, per germline (reference sequence). The length of the CDR3 is 12 residues. The ends were cut back, 2 bases at V and 5 bases at J, with 8 bases in the middle. CDR3 residues: CASSFGTDEQYF. The CDR3 DNA follows: TGTGCCAGCAGCTTTGGCACAGACGAGCAGTACTTC.

J is TRBJ2-3 and V is TRBV5-4, with 7 bases lining up with TRBD2. With V trimmed by 7 bases and J by 1 base, 18 bases remained unmatched. The germline V gene encodes CDR1 SGHNT and CDR2 YYREEE (reference sequence). CDR3 length: 18 residues. The CDR3 DNA is TGTGCCAGCCGAGCTGAGCGGGACGTATACCCCGGCACAGATACGCAGTATTTT. Protein: CASRAERDVYPGTDTQYF.

As DNA, the CDR3 is TGTGCCAGCAGGCATAATACAGGGGCTGCTTCCTACGAGCAGTACTTC. It translates to CASRHNTGAASYEQYF. The chain is built from TRBV21-1 and TRBJ2-7; TRBD1 was called by the table and not checked on the DNA. TRBV21-1 is given as a pseudogene. The length of the CDR3 is 16 residues.

The chain couples TRBV28 to TRBJ1-5; D remains ambiguous. Germline V CDR1 and CDR2: MDHEN, SYDVKM. V was cut by 3 bases and J by 10 bases, with 1 base left in between. The CDR3 totals 9 residues. CDR3 sequence: CASSFPQHF. The CDR3 coding sequence is TGTGCCAGCAGTTTTCCCCAGCATTTT.

The chain combines TRBV6-6 with TRBJ1-1; 7 positions agree with TRBD1. Germline assignment: CDR1 MNHNY and CDR2 SVGAGI (reference sequence). V lost 6 bases, J lost 6 bases, and 10 bases stayed unmatched. CDR3 length equals 14 residues. Here the CDR3 reads CASSRGTVGPEAFF. The CDR3 coding sequence is TGTGCCAGCAGCCGCGGGACAGTGGGCCCTGAAGCTTTCTTT.

This clone was recorded once. This chain links TRBV5-4 with TRBJ1-2; tentatively, D is TRBD1 (6 bases). Deletions cut 3 bases from V and 0 bases from J, with 18 bases between. CDR1 is SGHNT and CDR2 is YYREEE in the germline V gene (reference sequence). The CDR3 consists of 17 residues. This CDR3 reads CASSWPGQQASNYGYTF. The DNA of the CDR3 is TGTGCCAGCAGCTGGCCCGGACAGCAAGCTTCTAACTATGGCTACACCTTC.